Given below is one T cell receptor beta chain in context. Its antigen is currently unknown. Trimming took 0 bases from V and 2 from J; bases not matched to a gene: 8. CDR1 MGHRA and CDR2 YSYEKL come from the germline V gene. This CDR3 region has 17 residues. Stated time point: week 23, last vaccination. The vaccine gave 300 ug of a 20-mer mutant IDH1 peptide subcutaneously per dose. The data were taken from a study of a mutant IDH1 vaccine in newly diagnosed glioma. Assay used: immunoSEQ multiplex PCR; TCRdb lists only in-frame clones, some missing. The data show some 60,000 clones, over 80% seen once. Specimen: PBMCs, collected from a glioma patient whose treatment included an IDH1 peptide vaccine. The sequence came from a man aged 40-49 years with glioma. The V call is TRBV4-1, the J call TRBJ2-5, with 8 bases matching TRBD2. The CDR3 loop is CASSQDRSSGDQETQYF. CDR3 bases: TGCGCCAGCAGCCAAGATCGGAGTAGCGGGGATCAAGAGACCCAGTACTTC.